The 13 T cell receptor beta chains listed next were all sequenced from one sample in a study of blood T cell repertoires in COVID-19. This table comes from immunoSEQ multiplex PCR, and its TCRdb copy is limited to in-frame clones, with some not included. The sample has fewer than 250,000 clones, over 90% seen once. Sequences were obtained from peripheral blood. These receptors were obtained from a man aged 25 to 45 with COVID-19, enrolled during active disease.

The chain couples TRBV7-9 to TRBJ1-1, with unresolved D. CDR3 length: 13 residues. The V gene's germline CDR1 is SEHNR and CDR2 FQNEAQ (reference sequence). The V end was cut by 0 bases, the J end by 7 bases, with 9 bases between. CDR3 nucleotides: TGTGCCAGCAGCTTAGCGGTGCGGGTTGAAGCTTTCTTT. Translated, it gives CASSLAVRVEAFF.

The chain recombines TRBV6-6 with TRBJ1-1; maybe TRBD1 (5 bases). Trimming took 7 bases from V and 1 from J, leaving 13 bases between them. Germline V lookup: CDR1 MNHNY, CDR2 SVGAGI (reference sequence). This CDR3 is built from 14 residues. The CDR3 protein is CASITGGRNTEAFF. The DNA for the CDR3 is TGTGCCAGCATCACTGGGGGGAGGAACACTGAAGCTTTCTTT.

The CDR3 protein is CSVARTGAGNTIYF. In DNA form, the CDR3 reads TGCAGCGTCGCACGGACCGGGGCTGGAAACACCATATATTTT. The chain carries TRBV29-1 and TRBJ1-3; D remains unclear. Germline V gene sequence: CDR1 SQVTM, CDR2 ANQGSEA. V lost 6 bases and J lost 2, with 14 bases in between. The CDR3 runs to 14 residues.

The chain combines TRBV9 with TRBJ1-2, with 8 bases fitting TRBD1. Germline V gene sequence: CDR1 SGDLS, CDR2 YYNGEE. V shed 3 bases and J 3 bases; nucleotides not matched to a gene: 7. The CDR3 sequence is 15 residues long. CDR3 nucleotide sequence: TGTGCCAGCAGCGGGGGGCAGGGGGCGGACTATGGCTACACCTTC. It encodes CASSGGQGADYGYTF.

CDR3 DNA sequence: TGTGCCAGTAGTATTCAGGGGGCGAGAGTTGTAGGCTACACCTTC. Translating gives CASSIQGARVVGYTF. The chain is built from TRBV19 and TRBJ1-2, with TRBD1 matching over 8 bases. The CDR3 consists of 15 residues. The germline CDR1 and CDR2 sequences are LNHDA and SQIVND (reference sequence). The V and J ends lost 3 bases and 8 bases, in that order; junction bases with no gene match: 11.

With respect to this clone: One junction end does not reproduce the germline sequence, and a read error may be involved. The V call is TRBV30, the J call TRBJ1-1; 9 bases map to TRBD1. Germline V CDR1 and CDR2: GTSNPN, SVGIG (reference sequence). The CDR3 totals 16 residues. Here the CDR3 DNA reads TGTGCCTGGATGATACCCGGGACAGGGTTGAAGACTGAAGCTTTCTTT. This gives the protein CAWMIPGTGLKTEAFF.

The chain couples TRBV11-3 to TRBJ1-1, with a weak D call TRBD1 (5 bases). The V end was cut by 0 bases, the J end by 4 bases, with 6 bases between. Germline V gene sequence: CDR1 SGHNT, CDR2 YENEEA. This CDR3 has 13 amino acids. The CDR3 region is CASSLDQGTEAFF. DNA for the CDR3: TGTGCCAGCAGCTTAGATCAGGGCACTGAAGCTTTCTTT.

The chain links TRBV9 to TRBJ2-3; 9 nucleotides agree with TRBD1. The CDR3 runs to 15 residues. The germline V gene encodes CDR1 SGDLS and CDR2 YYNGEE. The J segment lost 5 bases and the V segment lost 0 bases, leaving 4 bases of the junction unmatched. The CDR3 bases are TGTGCCAGCAGCGTAGCTGGACAGGGGTTAGATACGCAGTATTTT. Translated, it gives CASSVAGQGLDTQYF.

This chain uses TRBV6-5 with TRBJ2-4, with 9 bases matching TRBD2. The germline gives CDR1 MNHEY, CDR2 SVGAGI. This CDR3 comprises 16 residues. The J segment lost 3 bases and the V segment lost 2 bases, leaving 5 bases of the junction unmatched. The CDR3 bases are TGTGCCAGCAGTTACGACGCGGGGGGGTACAAAAACATTCAGTACTTC. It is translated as CASSYDAGGYKNIQYF.

The CDR3 sequence is CASSIFFYNSPLHF. As DNA, the CDR3 is TGTGCCAGTAGTATTTTCTTCTATAATTCACCCCTCCACTTT. J is TRBJ1-6 and V is TRBV19; D is ambiguous. This CDR3 spans 14 amino acids. V was cut by 3 bases and J by 3 bases, with 6 bases left in between. CDR1 is LNHDA and CDR2 is SQIVND in the germline V gene (reference sequence).

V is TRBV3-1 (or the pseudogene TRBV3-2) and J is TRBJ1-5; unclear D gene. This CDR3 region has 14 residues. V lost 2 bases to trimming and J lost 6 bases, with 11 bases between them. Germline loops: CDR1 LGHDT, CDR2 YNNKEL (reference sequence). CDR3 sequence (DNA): TGTGCCAGCAGCCAAACGGGAGGAGCTCAGCCCCAGCATTTT. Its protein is CASSQTGGAQPQHF.

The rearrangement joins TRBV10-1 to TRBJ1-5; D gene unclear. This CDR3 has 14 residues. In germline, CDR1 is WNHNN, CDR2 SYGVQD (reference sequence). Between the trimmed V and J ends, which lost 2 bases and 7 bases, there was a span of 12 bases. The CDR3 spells CASSEGSTGQPQHF. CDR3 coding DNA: TGCGCCAGCAGTGAGGGGTCAACGGGGCAGCCCCAGCATTTT.

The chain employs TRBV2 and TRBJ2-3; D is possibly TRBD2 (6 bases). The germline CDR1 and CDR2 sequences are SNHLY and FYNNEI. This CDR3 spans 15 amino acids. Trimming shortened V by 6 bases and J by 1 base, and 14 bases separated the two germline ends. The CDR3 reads CASRLGGSGTDTQYF. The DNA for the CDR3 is TGTGCCAGCAGGTTGGGGGGATCGGGCACAGATACGCAGTATTTT.